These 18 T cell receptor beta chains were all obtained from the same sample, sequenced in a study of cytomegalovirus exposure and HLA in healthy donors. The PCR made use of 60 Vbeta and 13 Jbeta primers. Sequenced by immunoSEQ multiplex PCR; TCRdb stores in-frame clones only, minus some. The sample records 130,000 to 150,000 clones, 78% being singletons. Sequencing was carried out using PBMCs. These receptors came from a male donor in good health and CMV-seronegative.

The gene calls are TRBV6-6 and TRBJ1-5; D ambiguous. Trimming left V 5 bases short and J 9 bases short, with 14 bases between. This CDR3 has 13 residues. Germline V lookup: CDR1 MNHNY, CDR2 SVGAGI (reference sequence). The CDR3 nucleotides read TGTGCCAGCAGTGACAAAATGTTTACGCCCCAGCATTTT. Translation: CASSDKMFTPQHF.

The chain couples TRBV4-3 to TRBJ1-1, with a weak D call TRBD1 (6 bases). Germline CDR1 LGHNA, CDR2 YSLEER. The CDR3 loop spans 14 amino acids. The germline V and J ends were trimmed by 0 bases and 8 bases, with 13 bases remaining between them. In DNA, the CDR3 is TGCGCCAGCAGCCAAGAACAATACAGGGAGGAAGCTTTCTTT. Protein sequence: CASSQEQYREEAFF.

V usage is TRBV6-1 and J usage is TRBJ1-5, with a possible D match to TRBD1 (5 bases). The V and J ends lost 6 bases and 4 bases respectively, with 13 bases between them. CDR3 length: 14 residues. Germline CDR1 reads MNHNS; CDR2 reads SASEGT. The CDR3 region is CASSNGGGNQPQHF. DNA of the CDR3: TGTGCCAGCAGCAACGGGGGTGGTAATCAGCCCCAGCATTTT.

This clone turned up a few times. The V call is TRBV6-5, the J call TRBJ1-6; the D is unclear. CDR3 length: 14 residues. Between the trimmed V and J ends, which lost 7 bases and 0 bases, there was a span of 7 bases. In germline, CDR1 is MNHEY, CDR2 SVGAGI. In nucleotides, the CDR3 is TGTGCCAGCAATTCTCGCTCCTATAATTCACCCCTCCACTTT. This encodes CASNSRSYNSPLHF.

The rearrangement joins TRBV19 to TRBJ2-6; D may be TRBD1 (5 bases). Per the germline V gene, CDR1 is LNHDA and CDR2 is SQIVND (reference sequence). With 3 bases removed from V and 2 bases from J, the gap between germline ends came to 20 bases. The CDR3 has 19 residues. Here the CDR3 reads CASSIVSQGLRAGANVLTF. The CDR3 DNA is TGTGCCAGTAGTATTGTTTCGCAGGGCCTACGGGCTGGGGCCAACGTCCTGACTTTC.

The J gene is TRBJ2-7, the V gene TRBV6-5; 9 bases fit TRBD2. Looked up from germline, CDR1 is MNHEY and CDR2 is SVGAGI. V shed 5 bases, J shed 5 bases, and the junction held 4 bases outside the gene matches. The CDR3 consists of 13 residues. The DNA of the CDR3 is TGTGCCAGCAGTCCCCGGACTAGCGACGAGCAGTACTTC. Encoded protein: CASSPRTSDEQYF.

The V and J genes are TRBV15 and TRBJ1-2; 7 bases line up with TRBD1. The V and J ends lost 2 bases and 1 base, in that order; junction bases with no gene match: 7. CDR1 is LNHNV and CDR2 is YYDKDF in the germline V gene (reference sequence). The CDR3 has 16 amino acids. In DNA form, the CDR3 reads TGTGCCACCAGCAGATCCTCGGGACAGCTTAACTATGGCTACACCTTC. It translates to CATSRSSGQLNYGYTF.

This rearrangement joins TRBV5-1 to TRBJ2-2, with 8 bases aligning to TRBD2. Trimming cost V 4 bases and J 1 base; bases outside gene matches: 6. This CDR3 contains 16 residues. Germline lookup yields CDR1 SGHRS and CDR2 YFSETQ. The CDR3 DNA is TGCGCCAGCAGCCCGATAGCGGGGAAGAACACCGGGGAGCTGTTTTTT. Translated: CASSPIAGKNTGELFF.

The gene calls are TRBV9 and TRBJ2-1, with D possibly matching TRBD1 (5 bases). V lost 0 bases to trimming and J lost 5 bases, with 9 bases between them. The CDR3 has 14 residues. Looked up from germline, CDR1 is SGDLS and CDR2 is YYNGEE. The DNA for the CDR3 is TGTGCCAGCAGCGTAGCTGGGGCCAACAATGAGCAGTTCTTC. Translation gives CASSVAGANNEQFF.

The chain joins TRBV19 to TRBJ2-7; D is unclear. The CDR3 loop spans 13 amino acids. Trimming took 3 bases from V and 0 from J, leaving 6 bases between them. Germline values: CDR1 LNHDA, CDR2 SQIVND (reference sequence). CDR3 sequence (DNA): TGTGCCAGTAGTATTTCCAGCTCCTACGAGCAGTACTTC. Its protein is CASSISSSYEQYF.

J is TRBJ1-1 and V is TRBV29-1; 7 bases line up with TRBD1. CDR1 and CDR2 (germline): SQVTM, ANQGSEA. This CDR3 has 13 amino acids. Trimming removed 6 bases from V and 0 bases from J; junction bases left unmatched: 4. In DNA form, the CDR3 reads TGCAGCGTAGGGACAGCTATGAACACTGAAGCTTTCTTT. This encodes CSVGTAMNTEAFF. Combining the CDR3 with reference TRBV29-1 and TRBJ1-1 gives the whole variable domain SAVISQKPSRDICQRGTSLTIQCQVDSQVTMMFWYRQQPGQSLTLIATANQGSEATYESGFVIDKFPISRPNLTFSTLTVSNMSPEDSSIYLCSVGTAMNTEAFFGQGTRLTVV.

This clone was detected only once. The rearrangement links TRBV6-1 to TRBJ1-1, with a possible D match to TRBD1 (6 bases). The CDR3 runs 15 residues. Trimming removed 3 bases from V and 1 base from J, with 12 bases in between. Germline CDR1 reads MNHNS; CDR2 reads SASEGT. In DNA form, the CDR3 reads TGTGCCAGCAGTGATTTCGGGGGGGCGAACACTGAAGCTTTCTTT. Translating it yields CASSDFGGANTEAFF.

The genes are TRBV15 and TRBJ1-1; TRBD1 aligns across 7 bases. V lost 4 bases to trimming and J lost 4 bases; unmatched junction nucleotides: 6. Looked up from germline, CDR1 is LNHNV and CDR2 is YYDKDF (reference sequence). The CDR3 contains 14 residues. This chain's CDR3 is CATSTRTGTTEAFF. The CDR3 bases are TGTGCCACCAGCACCCGGACAGGCACCACTGAAGCTTTCTTT.

The CDR3, as DNA: TGTGCCAGTAGCTTCGGGACAGGGAACACTGAAGCTTTCTTT. It translates to CASSFGTGNTEAFF. This chain joins TRBV19 and TRBJ1-1; 8 bases fit TRBD1. Germline-derived CDR1 and CDR2 are LNHDA and SQIVND (reference sequence). V lost 6 bases to trimming and J lost 1 base; unmatched junction nucleotides: 4. This CDR3 is 14 amino acids long.

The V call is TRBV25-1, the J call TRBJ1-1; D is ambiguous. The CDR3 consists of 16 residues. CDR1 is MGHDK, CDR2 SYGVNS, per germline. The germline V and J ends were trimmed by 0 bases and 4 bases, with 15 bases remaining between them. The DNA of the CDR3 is TGTGCCAGCAGTGAATATCTCCTCACCGCCAGCACTGAAGCTTTCTTT. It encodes CASSEYLLTASTEAFF.

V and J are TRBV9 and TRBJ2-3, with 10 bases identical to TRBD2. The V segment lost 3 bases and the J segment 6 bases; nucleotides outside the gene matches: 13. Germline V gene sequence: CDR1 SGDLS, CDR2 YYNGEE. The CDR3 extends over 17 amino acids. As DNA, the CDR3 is TGTGCCAGCAGCGGGAGGGGAGAGCGGGGGGGCCCGGATACGCAGTATTTT. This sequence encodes CASSGRGERGGPDTQYF.

This CDR3 is CASSAQGVKETQYF. In nucleotides, the CDR3 is TGTGCCAGCAGTGCTCAGGGGGTGAAGGAGACCCAGTACTTC. This sequence joins TRBV25-1 and TRBJ2-5; the match to TRBD1 covers 7 bases. The V segment lost 4 bases and the J segment 5 bases; nucleotides outside the gene matches: 7. Germline assignment: CDR1 MGHDK and CDR2 SYGVNS. This CDR3 comprises 14 residues.

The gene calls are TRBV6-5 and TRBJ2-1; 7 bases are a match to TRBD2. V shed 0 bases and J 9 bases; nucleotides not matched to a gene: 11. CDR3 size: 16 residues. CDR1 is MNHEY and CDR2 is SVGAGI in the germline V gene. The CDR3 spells CASSYSAGVGSVEQFF. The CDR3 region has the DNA TGTGCCAGCAGTTACTCTGCGGGAGTGGGTTCGGTTGAGCAGTTCTTC.